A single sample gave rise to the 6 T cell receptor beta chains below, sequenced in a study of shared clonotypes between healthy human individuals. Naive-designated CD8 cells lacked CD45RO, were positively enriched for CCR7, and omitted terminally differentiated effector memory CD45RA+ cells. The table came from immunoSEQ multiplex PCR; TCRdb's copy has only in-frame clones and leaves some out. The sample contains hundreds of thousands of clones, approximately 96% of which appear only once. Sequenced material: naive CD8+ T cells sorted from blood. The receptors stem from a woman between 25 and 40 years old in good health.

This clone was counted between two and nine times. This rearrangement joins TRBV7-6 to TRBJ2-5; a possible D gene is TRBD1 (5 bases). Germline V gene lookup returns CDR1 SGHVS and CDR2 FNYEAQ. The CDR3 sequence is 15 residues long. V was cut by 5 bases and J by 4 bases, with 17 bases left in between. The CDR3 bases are TGTGCCAGCAGCCTTACAGGTTATTCGCGAGAGACCCAGTACTTC. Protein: CASSLTGYSRETQYF.

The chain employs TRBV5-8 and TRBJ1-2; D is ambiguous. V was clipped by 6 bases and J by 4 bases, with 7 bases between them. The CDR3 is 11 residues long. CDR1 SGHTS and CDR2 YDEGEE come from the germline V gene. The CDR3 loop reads CASTDGYGYTF. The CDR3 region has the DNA TGTGCCAGCACCGATGGCTATGGCTACACCTTC.

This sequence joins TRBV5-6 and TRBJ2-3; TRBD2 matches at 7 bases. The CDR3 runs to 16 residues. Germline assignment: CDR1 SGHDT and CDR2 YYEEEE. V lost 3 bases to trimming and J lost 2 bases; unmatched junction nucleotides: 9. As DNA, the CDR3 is TGTGCCAGCAGCTCGGGAGGACTAGGAACCACAGATACGCAGTATTTT. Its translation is CASSSGGLGTTDTQYF.

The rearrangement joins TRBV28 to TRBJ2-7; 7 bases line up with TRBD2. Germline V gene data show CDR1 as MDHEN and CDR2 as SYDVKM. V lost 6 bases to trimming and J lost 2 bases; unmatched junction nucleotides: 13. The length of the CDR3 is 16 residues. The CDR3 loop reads CASSPGVAGPTYEQYF. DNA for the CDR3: TGTGCCAGCAGCCCTGGGGTAGCGGGCCCTACCTACGAGCAGTACTTC.

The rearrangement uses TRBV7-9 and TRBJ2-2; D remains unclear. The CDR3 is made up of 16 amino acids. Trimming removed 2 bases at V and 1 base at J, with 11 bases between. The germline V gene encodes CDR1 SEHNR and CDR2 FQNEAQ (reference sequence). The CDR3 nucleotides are TGTGCCAGCAGCTTAATTTCCCTAGGGAACACCGGGGAGCTGTTTTTT. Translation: CASSLISLGNTGELFF.

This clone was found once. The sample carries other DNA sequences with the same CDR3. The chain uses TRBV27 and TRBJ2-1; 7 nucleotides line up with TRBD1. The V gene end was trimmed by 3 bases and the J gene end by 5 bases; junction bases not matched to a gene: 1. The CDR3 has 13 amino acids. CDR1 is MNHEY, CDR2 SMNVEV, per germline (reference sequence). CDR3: CASSLTGNNEQFF. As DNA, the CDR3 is TGTGCCAGCAGTTTGACAGGGAACAATGAGCAGTTCTTC.